This T cell receptor (beta chain) was identified during a study of T cells in Graves' hyperthyroidism and ophthalmopathy. Those with hyperthyroidism were 18 to 65 years old, newly diagnosed, and ill for under 2 months. Thyroid ultrasound, orbital computed tomography, clinical symptoms, and serum thyroxine and TRAb underpinned diagnoses. The germline V gene has CDR1 DFQATT and CDR2 SNEGSKA (reference sequence). This CDR3 has 16 residues. The source material, RNA transcripts, was used to amplify TCR beta CDR3 regions. First-round RT-PCR with HTBI primers amplified the TCR CDR3 region. TCRdb reanalysed the multiplex PCR reads using MiXCR and keeps one entry per CDR3 protein. The table has under 450,000 distinct CDR3 sequences, around 14% seen once. Notes on this clonotype: The target antigen is unknown. A much larger clonotype is one base distant, so this may be a read error.

Study findings and constraints: The blood repertoire included most of the expanded thyroid clonotypes above 0.001. Patients with ophthalmopathy were separated from those with stable hyperthyroidism by a 13 V-J model.

The sequencing sample was made of blood. This clonotype originated in a woman between 18 and 29 years old with Graves' hyperthyroidism. The gene calls are TRBV20-1 and TRBJ2-2, with 10 bases fitting TRBD2. DNA of the CDR3: TGCAGTGCTCCATCCGGGACTAGCGAATACACCGGGGAGCCGTTTTTT. As protein: CSAPSGTSEYTGEPFF.